Below, 18 T cell receptor beta chains from the same sample are listed, as sequenced in a study of technical replicates of blood from several donors. Assay: immunoSEQ multiplex PCR; the TCRdb copy retains only in-frame clones and omits some. The data hold fewer than 85,000 clones, with 94% observed a single time. Source material: T cells isolated from PBMCs. These receptors were taken from a human donor in good health.

In its sample, this clone was seen once. The genes are TRBV28 and TRBJ2-1, with 10 bases aligning to TRBD1. V trimming: 5 bases; J trimming: 8 bases; junction bases outside the gene matches: 6. There are 14 residues in the CDR3. Per germline, CDR1 MDHEN and CDR2 SYDVKM. CDR3 sequence: CASSPGQGWDEQFF. The CDR3 DNA follows: TGTGCCAGCAGTCCGGGACAGGGGTGGGATGAGCAGTTCTTC.

The CDR3 nucleotides are TGTGCCAGCAGCTTGACTAGCGGAATTTACAATGAGCAGTTCTTC. Amino acids: CASSLTSGIYNEQFF. This sequence joins TRBV7-6 and TRBJ2-1, with 9 bases fitting TRBD2. From germline, CDR1 is SGHVS and CDR2 FNYEAQ. The CDR3 loop spans 15 amino acids. With V trimmed by 3 bases and J by 4 bases, 4 bases remained unmatched.

This clone was detected once. The rearrangement links TRBV14 to TRBJ1-2, with D uncertain. The CDR3 extends over 14 amino acids. Trimming took off 1 base at V and 8 bases at J, with 14 bases between the two ends. Germline CDR1 is SGHDN and CDR2 is FVKESK. CDR3 in amino acids: CASSQASGYSGYTF. In DNA form, the CDR3 reads TGTGCCAGCAGCCAAGCATCAGGATATTCGGGCTACACCTTC.

V gene TRBV2 combines with J gene TRBJ2-3; possible D gene TRBD2, 6 bases. The CDR3 consists of 18 residues. Germline CDR1 and CDR2: SNHLY and FYNNEI. V gave up 3 bases and J gave up 2 bases, with 21 bases separating them. The CDR3 is CASSDRRARQRATDTQYF. Written as DNA, the CDR3 is TGTGCCAGCAGTGATAGGCGAGCACGCCAGCGGGCCACAGATACGCAGTATTTT.

The rearrangement links TRBV10-3 to TRBJ2-3; no definite D call. V lost 3 bases, J lost 2 bases, and 12 bases lay in between. The CDR3 is 15 amino acids. CDR1 is ENHRY, CDR2 SYGVKD, per germline. CDR3 protein: CAISDSVKVTDTQYF. CDR3 nucleotides: TGTGCCATCAGTGATTCGGTAAAAGTCACAGATACGCAGTATTTT.

This chain connects TRBV6-6 to TRBJ2-7; D is unresolved. The V and J ends lost 0 bases and 3 bases respectively, with 6 bases between them. The V gene's germline CDR1 is MNHNY and CDR2 SVGAGI (reference sequence). This CDR3 has 13 residues. The CDR3 here is CASSYSSSYEQYF. CDR3 in DNA: TGTGCCAGCAGTTACTCGTCCAGCTACGAGCAGTACTTC.

The rearrangement links TRBV5-6 to TRBJ2-1; 9 bases are a match to TRBD1. The CDR3 totals 15 residues. The V segment lost 6 bases and the J segment 6 bases; nucleotides outside the gene matches: 10. The germline CDR1 and CDR2 sequences are SGHDT and YYEEEE. The CDR3 loop reads CASTPSGTGINEQFF. DNA of the CDR3: TGTGCCAGCACCCCATCGGGGACAGGGATCAATGAGCAGTTCTTC.

This chain joins TRBV10-3 and TRBJ1-2, with 10 bases lining up with TRBD1. The CDR3 contains 14 residues. Germline trimming cut 8 bases from V and 8 bases from J; bases unmatched to any gene: 11. CDR1 is ENHRY, CDR2 SYGVKD, per germline. This chain's CDR3 is CAIGRDRGLEGYTF. Written as DNA, the CDR3 is TGTGCCATCGGCAGGGACAGGGGATTGGAAGGCTACACCTTC.

CDR3: CAIQGRNTEAFF. DNA of the CDR3: TGTGCCATCCAGGGAAGGAACACTGAAGCTTTCTTT. This chain uses TRBV2 with TRBJ1-1; possibly TRBD1 for D (5 bases). The CDR3 covers 12 residues. Trimming removed 10 bases at V and 1 base at J, with 10 bases between. The germline gives CDR1 SNHLY, CDR2 FYNNEI.

The rearrangement links TRBV15 to TRBJ2-3; TRBD2 matches 11 bases. V shed 3 bases, J shed 1 base, and the junction held 6 bases outside the gene matches. Germline CDR1 reads LNHNV; CDR2 reads YYDKDF (reference sequence). There are 17 residues in the CDR3. The CDR3 here is CATSRTLLAGGTDTQYF. The CDR3, as DNA: TGTGCCACCAGCAGGACCTTACTAGCGGGAGGCACAGATACGCAGTATTTT.

The rearrangement links TRBV19 to TRBJ1-5; a possible D gene is TRBD1 (5 bases). This CDR3 is built from 14 residues. Trimming removed 1 base from V and 4 bases from J, with 8 bases in between. CDR1 is LNHDA, CDR2 SQIVND, per germline (reference sequence). The CDR3 DNA sequence: TGTGCCAGTAGTATAGTCGGGGGAAATCAGCCCCAGCATTTT. It is translated as CASSIVGGNQPQHF. Variable domain in full (rest from reference TRBV19 and TRBJ1-5): DGGITQSPKYLFRKEGQNVTLSCEQNLNHDAMYWYRQDPGQGLRLIYYSQIVNDFQKGDIAEGYSVSREKKESFPLTVTSAQKNPTAFYLCASSIVGGNQPQHFGDGTRLSIL.

The chain carries TRBV10-3 and TRBJ2-7; TRBD2 aligns across 11 bases. J was trimmed by 5 bases and V by 4 bases; bases with no gene match: 4. CDR3 length: 14 amino acids. Germline V gene data show CDR1 as ENHRY and CDR2 as SYGVKD. CDR3 DNA sequence: TGTGCCATCAGTGTACTAGCGGGAGAAAACGAGCAGTACTTC. It codes for CAISVLAGENEQYF.

This clone was seen once. The genes are TRBV7-8 and TRBJ2-6; D is uncertain. Looked up from germline, CDR1 is SGHVS and CDR2 is FQNEAQ. The CDR3 is made up of 15 amino acids. The V and J ends lost 3 bases and 3 bases respectively, with 9 bases between them. DNA for the CDR3: TGTGCCAGCAGCTTTGCGGATGGTGGGGCCAACGTCCTGACTTTC. Protein: CASSFADGGANVLTF. Complete variable domain (other parts from reference TRBV7-8 and TRBJ2-6): GAGVSQSPRYKVAKRGQDVALRCDPISGHVSLFWYQQALGQGPEFLTYFQNEAQLDKSGLPSDRFFAERPEGSVSTLKIQRTQQEDSAVYLCASSFADGGANVLTFGAGSRLTVL.

Here the CDR3 DNA reads TGTGCCAGCAGCTTAGACAGTCAGGCGAACACTGAAGCTTTCTTT. This translates into CASSLDSQANTEAFF. The rearrangement uses TRBV7-3 and TRBJ1-1; maybe TRBD1 (5 bases). This CDR3 has 15 amino acids. Trimming took off 2 bases at V and 1 base at J, with 11 bases between the two ends. Germline V lookup: CDR1 SGHTA, CDR2 FQGTGA.

This sequence joins TRBV23-1 and TRBJ1-1; D is ambiguous. TRBV23-1 is an ORF, and what it does is uncertain. Between the trimmed V and J ends, which lost 3 bases and 0 bases, there was a span of 8 bases. The CDR3 runs 14 residues. The CDR3 reads CASSHPQVNTEAFF. The DNA of the CDR3 is TGCGCCAGCAGTCATCCGCAGGTGAACACTGAAGCTTTCTTT.

The chain recombines TRBV25-1 with TRBJ1-2; no clear D gene. Trimming took off 4 bases at V and 9 bases at J, with 15 bases between the two ends. Germline loops: CDR1 MGHDK, CDR2 SYGVNS. CDR3 length: 13 residues. CDR3 DNA: TGTGCCAGCAGTGCCGGGAGGCCTGGAAGCTACACCTTC. Its protein product is CASSAGRPGSYTF.

J is TRBJ2-5 and V is TRBV4-2; TRBD2 aligns across 15 bases. The CDR3 runs to 15 residues. Germline assignment: CDR1 LGHNA and CDR2 YNFKEQ. The V gene end was trimmed by 3 bases and the J gene end by 4 bases; junction bases not matched to a gene: 0. The CDR3 loop reads CASSQGLAGGETQYF. In DNA form, the CDR3 reads TGTGCCAGCAGCCAGGGACTAGCGGGAGGAGAGACCCAGTACTTC.

The chain carries TRBV6-5 and TRBJ1-3; D gene uncertain. The CDR3 consists of 15 residues. Trimming removed 2 bases from V and 0 bases from J, with 8 bases in between. CDR1 and CDR2 (germline): MNHEY, SVGAGI. The CDR3, as DNA: TGTGCCAGCAGTTACGAGGGTCCCTCTGGAAACACCATATATTTT. It encodes CASSYEGPSGNTIYF.